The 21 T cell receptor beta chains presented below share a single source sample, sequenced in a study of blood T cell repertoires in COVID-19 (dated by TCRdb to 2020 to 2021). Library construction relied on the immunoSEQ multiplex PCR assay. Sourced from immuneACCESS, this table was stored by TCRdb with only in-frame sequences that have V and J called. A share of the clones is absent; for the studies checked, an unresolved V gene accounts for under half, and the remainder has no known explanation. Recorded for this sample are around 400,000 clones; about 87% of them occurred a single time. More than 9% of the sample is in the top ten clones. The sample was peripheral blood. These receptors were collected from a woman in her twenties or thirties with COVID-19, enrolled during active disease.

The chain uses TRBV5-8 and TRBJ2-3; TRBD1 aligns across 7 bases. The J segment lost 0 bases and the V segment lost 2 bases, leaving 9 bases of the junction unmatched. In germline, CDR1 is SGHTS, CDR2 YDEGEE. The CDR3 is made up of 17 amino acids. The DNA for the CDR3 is TGTGCCAGCAGCTTAGGGGACAGCGCTTCTAGCACAGATACGCAGTATTTT. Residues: CASSLGDSASSTDTQYF.

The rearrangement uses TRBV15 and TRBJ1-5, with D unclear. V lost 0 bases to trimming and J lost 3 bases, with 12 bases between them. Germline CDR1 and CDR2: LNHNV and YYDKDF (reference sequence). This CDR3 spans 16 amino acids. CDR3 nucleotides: TGTGCCACCAGCAGAGATCCGTGGTCAGTCAATCAGCCCCAGCATTTT. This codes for CATSRDPWSVNQPQHF.

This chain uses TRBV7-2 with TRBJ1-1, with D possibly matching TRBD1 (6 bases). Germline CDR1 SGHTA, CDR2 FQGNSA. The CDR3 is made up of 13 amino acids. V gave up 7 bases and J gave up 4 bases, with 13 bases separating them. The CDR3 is CASKGGGLTEAFF. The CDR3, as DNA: TGTGCCAGCAAAGGGGGGGGCCTCACTGAAGCTTTCTTT.

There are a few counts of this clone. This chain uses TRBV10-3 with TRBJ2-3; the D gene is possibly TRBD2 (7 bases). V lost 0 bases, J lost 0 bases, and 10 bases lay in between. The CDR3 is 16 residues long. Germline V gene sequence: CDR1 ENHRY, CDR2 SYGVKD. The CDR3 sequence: CAISESGGGSTDTQYF. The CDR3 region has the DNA TGTGCCATCAGTGAGTCAGGGGGAGGGAGCACAGATACGCAGTATTTT.

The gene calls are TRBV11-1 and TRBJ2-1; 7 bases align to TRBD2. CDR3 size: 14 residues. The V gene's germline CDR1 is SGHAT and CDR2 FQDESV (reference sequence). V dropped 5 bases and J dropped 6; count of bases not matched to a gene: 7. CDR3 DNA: TGTGCCAGCAGCCCATGGGGAGGGGTCAATGAGCAGTTCTTC. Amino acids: CASSPWGGVNEQFF.

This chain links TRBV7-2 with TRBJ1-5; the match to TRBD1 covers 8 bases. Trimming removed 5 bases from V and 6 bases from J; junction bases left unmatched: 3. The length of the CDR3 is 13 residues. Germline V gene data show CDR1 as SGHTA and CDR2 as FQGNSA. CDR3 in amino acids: CASSPTGVQPQHF. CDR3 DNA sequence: TGTGCCAGCAGCCCGACAGGGGTTCAGCCCCAGCATTTT.

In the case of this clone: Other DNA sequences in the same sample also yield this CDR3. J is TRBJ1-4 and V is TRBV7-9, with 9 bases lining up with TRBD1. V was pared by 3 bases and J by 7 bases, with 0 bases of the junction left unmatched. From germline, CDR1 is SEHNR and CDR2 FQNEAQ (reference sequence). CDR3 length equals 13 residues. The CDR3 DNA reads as TGTGCCAGCAGCTTGACAGGGGGTGAAAAACTGTTTTTT. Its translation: CASSLTGGEKLFF.

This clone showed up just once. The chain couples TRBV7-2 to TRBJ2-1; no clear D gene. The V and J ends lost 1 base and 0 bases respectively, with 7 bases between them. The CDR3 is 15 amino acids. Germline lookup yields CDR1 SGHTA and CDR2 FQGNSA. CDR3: CASSLEFYSYNEQFF. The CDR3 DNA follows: TGTGCCAGCAGCTTAGAATTTTACTCCTACAATGAGCAGTTCTTC.

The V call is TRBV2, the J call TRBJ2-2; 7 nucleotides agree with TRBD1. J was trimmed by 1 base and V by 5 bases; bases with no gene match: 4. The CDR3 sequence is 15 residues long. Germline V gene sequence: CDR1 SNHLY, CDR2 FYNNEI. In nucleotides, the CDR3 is TGTGCCAGCAGTAGACAGGGTAAGAACACCGGGGAGCTGTTTTTT. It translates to CASSRQGKNTGELFF.

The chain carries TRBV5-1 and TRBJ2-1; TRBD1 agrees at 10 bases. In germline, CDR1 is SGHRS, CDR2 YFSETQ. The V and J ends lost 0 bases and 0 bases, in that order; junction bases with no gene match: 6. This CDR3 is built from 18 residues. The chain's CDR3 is CASSLEGQGMSSYNEQFF. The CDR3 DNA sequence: TGCGCCAGCAGCTTGGAGGGACAGGGGATGAGCTCCTACAATGAGCAGTTCTTC.

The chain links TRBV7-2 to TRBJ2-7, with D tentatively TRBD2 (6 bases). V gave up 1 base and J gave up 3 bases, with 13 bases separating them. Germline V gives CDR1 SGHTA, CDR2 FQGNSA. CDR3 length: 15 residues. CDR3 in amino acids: CASSLVAEVHYEQYF. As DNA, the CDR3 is TGTGCCAGCAGCTTAGTAGCGGAGGTTCACTACGAGCAGTACTTC.

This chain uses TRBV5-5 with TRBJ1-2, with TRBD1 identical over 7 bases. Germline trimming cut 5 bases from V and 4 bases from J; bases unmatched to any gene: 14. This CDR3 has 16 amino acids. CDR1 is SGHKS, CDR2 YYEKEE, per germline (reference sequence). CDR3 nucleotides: TGTGCCAGCAGAAGAGGACAGGAAGGACCCACCTATGGCTACACCTTC. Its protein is CASRRGQEGPTYGYTF.

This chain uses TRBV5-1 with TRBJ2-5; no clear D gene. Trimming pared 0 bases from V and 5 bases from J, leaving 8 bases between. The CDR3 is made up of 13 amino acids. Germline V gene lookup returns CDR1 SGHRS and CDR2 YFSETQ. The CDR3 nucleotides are TGCGCCAGCAGCTTGGACTCGAAGGAGACCCAGTACTTC. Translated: CASSLDSKETQYF.

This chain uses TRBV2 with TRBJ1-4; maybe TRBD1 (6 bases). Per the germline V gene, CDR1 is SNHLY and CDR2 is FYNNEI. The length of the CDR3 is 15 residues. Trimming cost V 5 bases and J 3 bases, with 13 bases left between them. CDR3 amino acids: CASSRQGKANEKLFF. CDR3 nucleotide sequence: TGTGCCAGCAGTCGGCAGGGGAAGGCTAATGAAAAACTGTTTTTT.

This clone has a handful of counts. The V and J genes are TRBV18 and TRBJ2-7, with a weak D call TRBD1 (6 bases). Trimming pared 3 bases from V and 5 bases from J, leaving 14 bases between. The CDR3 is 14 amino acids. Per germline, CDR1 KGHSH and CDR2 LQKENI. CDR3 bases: TGTGCCAGCTCACCCGACAGGAATAGGAACGAGCAGTACTTC. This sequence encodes CASSPDRNRNEQYF.

As DNA, the CDR3 is TGTGCCAGCAGCCCTGAGGCTAGCGGGATCAATGAGCAGTTCTTC. It specifies CASSPEASGINEQFF. The chain combines TRBV5-4 with TRBJ2-1; 9 bases align to TRBD2. Trimming removed 4 bases from V and 6 bases from J; junction bases left unmatched: 8. Germline-derived CDR1 and CDR2 are SGHNT and YYREEE (reference sequence). CDR3 length equals 15 residues.

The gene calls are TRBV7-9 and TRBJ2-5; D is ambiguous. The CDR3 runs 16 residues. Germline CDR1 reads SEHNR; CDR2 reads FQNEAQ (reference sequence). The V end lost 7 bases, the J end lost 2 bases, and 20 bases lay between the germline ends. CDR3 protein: CASTNRSSGGQETQYF. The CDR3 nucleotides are TGTGCCAGCACCAACCGGTCGTCGGGTGGACAAGAGACCCAGTACTTC. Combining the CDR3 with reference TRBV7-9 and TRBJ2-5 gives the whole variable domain DTGVSQNPRHKITKRGQNVTFRCDPISEHNRLYWYRQTLGQGPEFLTYFQNEAQLEKSRLLSDRFSAERPKGSFSTLEIQRTEQGDSAMYLCASTNRSSGGQETQYFGPGTRLLVL.

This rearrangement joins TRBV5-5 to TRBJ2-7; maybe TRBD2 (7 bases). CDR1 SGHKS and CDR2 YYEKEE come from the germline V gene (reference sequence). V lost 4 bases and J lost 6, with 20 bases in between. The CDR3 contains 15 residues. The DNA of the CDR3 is TGTGCCAGCAGCCATGTACAGGGAGGGTCCGTCGAGCAGTACTTC. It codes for CASSHVQGGSVEQYF. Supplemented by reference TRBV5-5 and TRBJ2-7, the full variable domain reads DAGVTQSPTHLIKTRGQQVTLRCSPISGHKSVSWYQQVLGQGPQFIFQYYEKEERGRGNFPDRFSARQFPNYSSELNVNALLLGDSALYLCASSHVQGGSVEQYFGPGTRLTVT.

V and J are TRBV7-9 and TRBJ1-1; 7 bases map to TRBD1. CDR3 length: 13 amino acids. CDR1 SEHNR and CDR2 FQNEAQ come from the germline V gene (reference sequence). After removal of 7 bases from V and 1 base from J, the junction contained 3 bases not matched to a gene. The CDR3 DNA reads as TGTGCCAGCACCAGACAGGGGAACACTGAAGCTTTCTTT. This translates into CASTRQGNTEAFF. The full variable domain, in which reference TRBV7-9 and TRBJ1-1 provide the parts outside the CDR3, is DTGVSQNPRHKITKRGQNVTFRCDPISEHNRLYWYRQTLGQGPEFLTYFQNEAQLEKSRLLSDRFSAERPKGSFSTLEIQRTEQGDSAMYLCASTRQGNTEAFFGQGTRLTVV.

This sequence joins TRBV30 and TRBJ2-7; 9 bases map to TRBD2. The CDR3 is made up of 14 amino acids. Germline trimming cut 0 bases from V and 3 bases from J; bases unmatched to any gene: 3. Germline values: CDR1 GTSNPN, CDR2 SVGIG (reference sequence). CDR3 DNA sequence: TGTGCCTGGAGTGTACAAGCGGGGGGCTACGAGCAGTACTTC. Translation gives CAWSVQAGGYEQYF.

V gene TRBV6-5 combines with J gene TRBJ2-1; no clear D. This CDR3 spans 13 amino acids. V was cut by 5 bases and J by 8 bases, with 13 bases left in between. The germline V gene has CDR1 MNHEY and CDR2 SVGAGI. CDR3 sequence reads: CASSIRQLHEQFF. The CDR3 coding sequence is TGTGCCAGCAGTATTAGACAACTCCATGAGCAGTTCTTC.